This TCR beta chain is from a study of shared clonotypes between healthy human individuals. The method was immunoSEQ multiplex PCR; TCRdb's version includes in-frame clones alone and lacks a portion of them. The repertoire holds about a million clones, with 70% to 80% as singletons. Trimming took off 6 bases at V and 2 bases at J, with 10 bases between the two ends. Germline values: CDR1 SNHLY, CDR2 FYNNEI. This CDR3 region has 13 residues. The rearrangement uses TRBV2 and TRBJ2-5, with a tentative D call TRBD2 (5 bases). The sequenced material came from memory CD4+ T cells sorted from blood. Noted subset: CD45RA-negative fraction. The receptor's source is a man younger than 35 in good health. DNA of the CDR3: TGTGCCAGCAGGGTAGCGTTTCAAGAGACCCAGTACTTC. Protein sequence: CASRVAFQETQYF. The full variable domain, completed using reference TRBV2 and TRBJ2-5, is EPEVTQTPSHQVTQMGQEVILRCVPISNHLYFYWYRQILGQKVEFLVSFYNNEISEKSEIFDDQFSVERPDGSNFTLKIRSTKLEDSAMYFCASRVAFQETQYFGPGTRLLVL.